This T cell receptor beta chain was recovered during a study of blood T cell repertoires in COVID-19. Background on the study: Samples taken during acute and convalescent COVID-19 were collected in the United States, Italy and Spain. PBMCs, B-cell-depleted T cells, or T cells were the source of the cDNA or gDNA that made up the material.

Trimming cost V 5 bases and J 5 bases, with 21 bases left between them. The CDR3 runs to 17 residues. Germline V CDR1 and CDR2: MDHEN, SYDVKM. In the authors' methods: Estimation of nucleated cell counts was performed using reference gene primer amplification. Libraries were prepared by immunoSEQ multiplex PCR; TCRdb keeps only in-frame clonotypes and omits some of them. V, J and clone size reflect that table, while D and trimming were determined from the DNA. This sample carries a few hundred thousand clones, roughly 88% of them seen once, and the ten largest clones take roughly 13%. This TCR derives from a human donor in a cohort sampled during active COVID-19. The rearrangement links TRBV28 to TRBJ2-2; D might be TRBD2 (6 bases). The sequencing input was peripheral blood. CDR3 residues: CASSPPEGTPRTGELFF. CDR3 in DNA: TGTGCCAGCAGTCCGCCGGAGGGGACCCCAAGGACCGGGGAGCTGTTTTTT.